These 5 T cell receptor beta chains share one sample of origin, sequenced in a study of OX40 agonist ivuxolimab in advanced cancers. The repertoire was sequenced with immunoSEQ multiplex PCR; TCRdb's copy has only in-frame clones and lacks some. The sample contains over 45,000 clones, around 85% of which appear only once. Sequenced material: CD4+ or CD8+ T cells sorted from blood, taken in a trial of the OX40 agonist ivuxolimab. All receptors come from an adult with an advanced solid tumor such as melanoma, head and neck, liver or kidney cancer.

The gene calls are TRBV5-4 and TRBJ2-7; tentative D call: TRBD1 (6 bases). V was pared by 5 bases and J by 3 bases, with 12 bases between. The CDR3 contains 13 residues. From germline, CDR1 is SGHNT and CDR2 YYREEE (reference sequence). The CDR3 sequence is CASSLRTDYEQYF. The DNA of the CDR3 is TGTGCCAGCAGTCTCAGGACAGACTACGAGCAGTACTTC.

This clone was counted between two and nine times. This chain connects TRBV5-8 to TRBJ2-3; 12 bases agree with TRBD2. V lost 4 bases to trimming and J lost 3 bases; unmatched junction nucleotides: 9. This CDR3 region has 17 residues. Per the germline V gene, CDR1 is SGHTS and CDR2 is YDEGEE. Written as DNA, the CDR3 is TGTGCCAGCAGCCCCCGACTAGCGGGAGTTGGAACAGATACGCAGTATTTT. As protein: CASSPRLAGVGTDTQYF.

This chain links TRBV7-2 with TRBJ2-7; 7 bases fit TRBD2. This CDR3 has 16 residues. From germline, CDR1 is SGHTA and CDR2 FQGNSA. V shed 2 bases and J 3 bases; nucleotides not matched to a gene: 10. CDR3 region: CASSLTGQGGVYEQYF. The CDR3 DNA sequence: TGTGCCAGCAGCTTAACCGGTCAGGGAGGGGTCTACGAGCAGTACTTC.

The V gene is TRBV5-6, the J gene TRBJ1-4; D ambiguous. Germline V gene sequence: CDR1 SGHDT, CDR2 YYEEEE. Trimming pared 3 bases from V and 8 bases from J, leaving 11 bases between. This CDR3 has 13 amino acids. The CDR3 coding sequence is TGTGCCAGCAGCTCGGATGTACAAGAAAAACTGTTTTTT. Translated: CASSSDVQEKLFF.

This clone came up a few times. The rearrangement joins TRBV6-1 to TRBJ2-2; 7 positions agree with TRBD2. The V gene's germline CDR1 is MNHNS and CDR2 SASEGT. The CDR3 covers 17 residues. With 0 bases clipped from V and 7 bases from J, the junction kept 11 bases outside the gene matches. CDR3 sequence: CASSEALGRAGNGELFF. The CDR3 bases are TGTGCCAGCAGTGAAGCGTTAGGGAGGGCCGGTAACGGGGAGCTGTTTTTT.